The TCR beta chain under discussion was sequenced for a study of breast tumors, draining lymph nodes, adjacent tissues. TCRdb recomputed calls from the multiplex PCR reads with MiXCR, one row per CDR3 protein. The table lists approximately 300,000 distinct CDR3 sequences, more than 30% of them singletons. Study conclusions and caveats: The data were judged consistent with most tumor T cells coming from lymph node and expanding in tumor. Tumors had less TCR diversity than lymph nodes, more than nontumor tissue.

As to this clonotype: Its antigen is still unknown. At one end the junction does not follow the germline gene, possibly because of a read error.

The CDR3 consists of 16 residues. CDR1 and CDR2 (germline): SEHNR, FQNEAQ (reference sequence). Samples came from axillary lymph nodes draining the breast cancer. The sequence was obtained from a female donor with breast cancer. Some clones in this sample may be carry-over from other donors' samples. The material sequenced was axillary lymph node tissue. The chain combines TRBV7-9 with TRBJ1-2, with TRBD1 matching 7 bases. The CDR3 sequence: CASSLALTGDNYGHTF. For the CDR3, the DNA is TGTGCCAGCAGCTTGGCGCTCACAGGGGATAACTATGGCCACACCTTC.